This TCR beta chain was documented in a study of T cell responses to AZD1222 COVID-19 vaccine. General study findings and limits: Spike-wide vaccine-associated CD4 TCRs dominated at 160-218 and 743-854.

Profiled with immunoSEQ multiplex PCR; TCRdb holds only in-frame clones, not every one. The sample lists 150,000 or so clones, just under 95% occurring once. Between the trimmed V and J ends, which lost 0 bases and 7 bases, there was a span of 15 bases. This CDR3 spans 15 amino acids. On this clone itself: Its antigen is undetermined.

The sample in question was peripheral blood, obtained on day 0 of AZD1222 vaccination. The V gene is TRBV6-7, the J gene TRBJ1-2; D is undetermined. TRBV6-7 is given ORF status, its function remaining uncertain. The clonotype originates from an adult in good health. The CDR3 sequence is CASSYSKKGAGGYTF. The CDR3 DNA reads TGTGCCAGCAGTTACTCGAAAAAGGGTGCGGGTGGCTACACCTTC.